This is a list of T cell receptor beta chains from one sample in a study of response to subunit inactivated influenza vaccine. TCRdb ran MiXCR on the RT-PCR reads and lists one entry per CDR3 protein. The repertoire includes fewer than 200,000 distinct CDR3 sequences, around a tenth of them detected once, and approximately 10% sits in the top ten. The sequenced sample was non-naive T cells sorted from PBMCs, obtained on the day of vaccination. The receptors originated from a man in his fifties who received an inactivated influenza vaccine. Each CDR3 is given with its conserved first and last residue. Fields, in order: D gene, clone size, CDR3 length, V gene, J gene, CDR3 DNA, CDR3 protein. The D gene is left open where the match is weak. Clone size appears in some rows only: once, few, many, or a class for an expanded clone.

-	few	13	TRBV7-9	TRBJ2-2	TGTGCCAGCAGCTACAGACAGGCCGGGGAGCTGTTTTTT	CASSYRQAGELFF
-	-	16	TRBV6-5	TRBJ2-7	TGTGCCAGCAGTCACTCGATGAGGGCGGCGGGGTACGAGCAGTACTTC	CASSHSMRAAGYEQYF
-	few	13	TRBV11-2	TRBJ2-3	TGTGCCAGCAGCTTGTCAGCGACAGATACGCAGTATTTT	CASSLSATDTQYF
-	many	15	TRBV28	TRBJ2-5	TGTGCCAGCAGTTTATTGGGGACTTTAACGGAGACCCAGTACTTC	CASSLLGTLTETQYF
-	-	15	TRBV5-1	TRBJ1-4	TGCGCCAGCAGCTTGTCGACAGGAGGGGGTGAAAAACTGTTTTTT	CASSLSTGGGEKLFF
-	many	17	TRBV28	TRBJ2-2	TGTGCCAGCAGTTTACCCCCGAACAGGGTGAACACCGGGGAGCTGTTTTTT	CASSLPPNRVNTGELFF
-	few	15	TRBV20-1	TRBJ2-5	TGCAGTGCTAGTGATCCTGGGGGTGGGTCAGAGACCCAGTACTTC	CSASDPGGGSETQYF
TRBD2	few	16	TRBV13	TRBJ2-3	TGTGCCAGCAGCTTAGAGCGGGAGGACAGCACAGATACGCAGTATTTT	CASSLEREDSTDTQYF
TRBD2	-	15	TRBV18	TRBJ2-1	TGTGCCAGCTCACCACTAGCGGGAGAGAGCAATGAGCAGTTCTTC	CASSPLAGESNEQFF
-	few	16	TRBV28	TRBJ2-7	TGTGCCAGCAGTTTCGGGCCCAACGGCCAAACCTACGAGCAGTACTTC	CASSFGPNGQTYEQYF
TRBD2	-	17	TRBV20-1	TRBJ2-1	TGCAGTGCTAGAGATCATCCGACTAGCGCCTCCTACAATGAGCAGTTCTTC	CSARDHPTSASYNEQFF
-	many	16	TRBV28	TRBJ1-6	TGTGCCAGCACCCCGAGTCTCAGCTCCTATAATTCACCCCTCCACTTT	CASTPSLSSYNSPLHF
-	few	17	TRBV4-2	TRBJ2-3	TGTGCCAGCAGCCAGGGTCTTCGTAGCGACCGCACAGATACGCAGTATTTT	CASSQGLRSDRTDTQYF
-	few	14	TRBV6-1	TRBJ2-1	TGTGCCAGCAGTGAGGCGGGATTGGGGAATGAGCAGTTCTTC	CASSEAGLGNEQFF
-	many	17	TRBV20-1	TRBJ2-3	TGCAGTGCTAGAGATTGGTTGCCGGAAGGGGCCCGAGGTACGCAGTATTTT	CSARDWLPEGARGTQYF
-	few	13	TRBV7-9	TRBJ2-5	TGTGCCAGCAGCTTGGACCTGAGGGGGACCCAGTACTTC	CASSLDLRGTQYF
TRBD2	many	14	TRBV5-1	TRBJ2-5	TGCGCCAGCAGCAGGGTAGCGGGTGAAGAGACCCAGTACTTC	CASSRVAGEETQYF
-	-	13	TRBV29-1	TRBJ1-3	TGCAGCGTTGCTTCGCACTCTGGAAACACCATATATTTT	CSVASHSGNTIYF
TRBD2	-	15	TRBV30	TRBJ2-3	TGTGCCTGGGAGAAGGGACTAGCGGTCACAGATACGCAGTATTTT	CAWEKGLAVTDTQYF
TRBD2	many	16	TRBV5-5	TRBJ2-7	TGTGCCAGCAGCCTCAGACTAGCGGGAGTGTCCTACGAGCAGTACTTC	CASSLRLAGVSYEQYF
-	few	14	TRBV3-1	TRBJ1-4	TGTGCCAGCGGAGGCGGAGGAGTAGGGGAAAAACTGTTTTTT	CASGGGGVGEKLFF
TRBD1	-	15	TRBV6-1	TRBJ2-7	TGTGCCAGCAGAACAAGGACAGGAGCTGCCTACGAGCAGTACTTC	CASRTRTGAAYEQYF
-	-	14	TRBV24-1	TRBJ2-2	TGTGCCACCGGTGGACTAACGAGCACCGGGGAGCTGTTTTTT	CATGGLTSTGELFF
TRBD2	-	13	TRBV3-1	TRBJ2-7	TGTGCCAGCAGCCAAGACCGGCCTAGCGGGCAGTACTTC	CASSQDRPSGQYF
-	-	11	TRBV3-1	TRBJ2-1	TGTGCCAGCAGCCGAGACCGTGAGCAGTTCTTC	CASSRDREQFF
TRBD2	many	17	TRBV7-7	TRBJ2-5	TGTGCTAGCAGCTTAGGGAGACTAGCGGGGGCCCAAGAGACCCAGTACTTC	CASSLGRLAGAQETQYF
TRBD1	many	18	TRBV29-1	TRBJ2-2	TGCAGCGCCTCCCCGCAGGGGGCGGGCCCCGCGAACACCGGGGAGCTGTTTTTT	CSASPQGAGPANTGELFF
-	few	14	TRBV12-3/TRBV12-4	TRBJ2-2	TGTGCCAGCACCAACATTGTCGGTACCGGGGAGCTGTTTTTT	CASTNIVGTGELFF
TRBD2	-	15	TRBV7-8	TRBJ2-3	TGTGCCAGCAGCCAACTAGCGGGGGGGCGTTATACGCAGTATTTT	CASSQLAGGRYTQYF
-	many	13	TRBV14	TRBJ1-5	TGTGCCAGCAGCCAGACAAAAGGGGGGGAGCAGCATTTT	CASSQTKGGEQHF
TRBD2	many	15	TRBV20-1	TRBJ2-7	TGCAGTGCTAGAGATCTAGCGGGGGCTTACTACGAGCAGTACTTC	CSARDLAGAYYEQYF
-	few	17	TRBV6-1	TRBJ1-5	TGTGCCAGCAGTGAAGCGCTTCGAGGCAGCAGCAATCAGCCCCAGCATTTT	CASSEALRGSSNQPQHF
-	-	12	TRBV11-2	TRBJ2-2	TGTGCCAGCAGCTTAGGAACAGGGACGATGTTTTTT	CASSLGTGTMFF
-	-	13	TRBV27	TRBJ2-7	TGTGCCAGTAGCATAGGGATTTTCTACGAGCAGTACTTC	CASSIGIFYEQYF
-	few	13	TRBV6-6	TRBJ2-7	TGTGCCAGCAGAACGAACCAACAAGGCGAGCAGTACTTC	CASRTNQQGEQYF
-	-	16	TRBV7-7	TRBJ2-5	TGTGCTAGCAGCTTAGGCCGGGCCCTCCAGAAGGAGACCCAGTACTTC	CASSLGRALQKETQYF
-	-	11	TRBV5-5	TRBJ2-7	TGTGCCAGCAGTCACGAGGGAGAGCAGTACTTC	CASSHEGEQYF
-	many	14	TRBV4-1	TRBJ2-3	TGCGCCAGCAGCCGGGGTCCCAGCACAGATACGCAGTATTTT	CASSRGPSTDTQYF
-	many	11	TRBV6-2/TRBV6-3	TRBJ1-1	TGTGCCAGCAGTTACTGGCCGGGGGCTTTCTTT	CASSYWPGAFF